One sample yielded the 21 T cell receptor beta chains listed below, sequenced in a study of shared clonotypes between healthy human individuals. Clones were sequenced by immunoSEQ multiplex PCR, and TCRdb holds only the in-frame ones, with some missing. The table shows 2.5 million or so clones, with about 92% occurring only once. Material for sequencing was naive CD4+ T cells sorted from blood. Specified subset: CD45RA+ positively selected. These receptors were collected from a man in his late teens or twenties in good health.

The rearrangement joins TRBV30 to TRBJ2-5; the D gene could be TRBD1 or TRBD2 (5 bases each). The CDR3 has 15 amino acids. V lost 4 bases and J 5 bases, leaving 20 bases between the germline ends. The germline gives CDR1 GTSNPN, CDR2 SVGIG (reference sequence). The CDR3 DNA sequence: TGTGCCTGGACCAAAACCGGGACGCCTGGGGAGACCCAGTACTTC. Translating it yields CAWTKTGTPGETQYF.

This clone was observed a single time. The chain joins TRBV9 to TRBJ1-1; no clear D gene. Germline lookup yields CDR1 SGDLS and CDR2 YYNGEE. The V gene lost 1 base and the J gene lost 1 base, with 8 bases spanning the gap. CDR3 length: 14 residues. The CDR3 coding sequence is TGTGCCAGCAGCGTACGTGCCTCGAACACTGAAGCTTTCTTT. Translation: CASSVRASNTEAFF.

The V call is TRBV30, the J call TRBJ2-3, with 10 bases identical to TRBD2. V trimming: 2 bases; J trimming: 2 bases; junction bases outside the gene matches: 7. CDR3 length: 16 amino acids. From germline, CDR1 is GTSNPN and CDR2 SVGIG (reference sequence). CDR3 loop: CAWSIGLAVNTDTQYF. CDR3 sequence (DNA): TGTGCCTGGAGTATAGGACTAGCGGTTAACACAGATACGCAGTATTTT.

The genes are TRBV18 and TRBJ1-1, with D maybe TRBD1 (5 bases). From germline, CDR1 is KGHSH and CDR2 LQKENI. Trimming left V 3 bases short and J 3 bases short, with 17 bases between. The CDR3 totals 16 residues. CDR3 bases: TGTGCCAGCTCACCCCGATGGGGGAGTTTGGACACTGAAGCTTTCTTT. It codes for CASSPRWGSLDTEAFF. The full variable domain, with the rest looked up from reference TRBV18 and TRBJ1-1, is NAGVMQNPRHLVRRRGQEARLRCSPMKGHSHVYWYRQLPEEGLKFMVYLQKENIIDESGMPKERFSAEFPKEGPSILRIQQVVRGDSAAYFCASSPRWGSLDTEAFFGQGTRLTVV.

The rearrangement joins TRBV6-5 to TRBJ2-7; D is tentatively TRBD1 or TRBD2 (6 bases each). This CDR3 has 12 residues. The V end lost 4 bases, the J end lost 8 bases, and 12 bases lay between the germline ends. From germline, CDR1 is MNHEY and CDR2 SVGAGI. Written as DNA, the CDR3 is TGTGCCAGCAGTTCTCCTGGGGGGCAGCAGTACTTC. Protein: CASSSPGGQQYF.

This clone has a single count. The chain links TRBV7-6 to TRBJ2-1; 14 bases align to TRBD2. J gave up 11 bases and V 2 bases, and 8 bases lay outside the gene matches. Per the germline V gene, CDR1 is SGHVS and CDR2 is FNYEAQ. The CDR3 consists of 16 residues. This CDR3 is CASSLSEGLAGVQQFF. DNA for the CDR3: TGTGCCAGCAGCTTATCCGAGGGACTAGCGGGAGTCCAGCAGTTCTTC.

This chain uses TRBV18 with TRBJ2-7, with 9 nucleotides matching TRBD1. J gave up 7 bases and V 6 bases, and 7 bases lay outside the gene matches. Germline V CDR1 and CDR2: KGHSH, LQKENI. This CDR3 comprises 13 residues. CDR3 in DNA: TGTGCCAGCTCCGGGGACAGGGTGGATGAGCAGTACTTC. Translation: CASSGDRVDEQYF.

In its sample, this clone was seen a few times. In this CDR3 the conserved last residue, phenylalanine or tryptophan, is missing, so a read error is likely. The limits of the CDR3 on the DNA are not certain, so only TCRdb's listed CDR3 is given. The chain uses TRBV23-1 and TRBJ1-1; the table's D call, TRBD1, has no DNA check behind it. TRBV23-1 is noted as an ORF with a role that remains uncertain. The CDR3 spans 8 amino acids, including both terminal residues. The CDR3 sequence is CATPRDRR.

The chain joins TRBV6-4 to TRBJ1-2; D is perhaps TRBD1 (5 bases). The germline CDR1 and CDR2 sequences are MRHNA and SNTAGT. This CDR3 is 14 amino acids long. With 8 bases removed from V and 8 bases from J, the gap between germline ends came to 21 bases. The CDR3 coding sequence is TGTGCCAGCTCCACCTTTAGCGGGGGAGGCGGCTACACCTTC. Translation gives CASSTFSGGGGYTF.

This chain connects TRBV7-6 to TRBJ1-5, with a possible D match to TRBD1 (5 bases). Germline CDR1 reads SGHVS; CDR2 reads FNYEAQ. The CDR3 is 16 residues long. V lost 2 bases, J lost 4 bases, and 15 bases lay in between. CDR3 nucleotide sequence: TGTGCCAGCAGCTTAAGGGGAGAGCGGGTAAATCAGCCCCAGCATTTT. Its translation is CASSLRGERVNQPQHF.

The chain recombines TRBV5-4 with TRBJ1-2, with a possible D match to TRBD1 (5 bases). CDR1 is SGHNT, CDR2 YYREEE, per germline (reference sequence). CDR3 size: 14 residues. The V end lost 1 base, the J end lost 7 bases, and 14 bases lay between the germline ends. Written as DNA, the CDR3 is TGTGCCAGCAGCTTGAACCAGGGACTGCCTGGCTACACCTTC. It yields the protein CASSLNQGLPGYTF. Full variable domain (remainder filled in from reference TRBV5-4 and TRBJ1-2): ETGVTQSPTHLIKTRGQQVTLRCSSQSGHNTVSWYQQALGQGPQFIFQYYREEENGRGNFPPRFSGLQFPNYSSELNVNALELDDSALYLCASSLNQGLPGYTFGSGTRLTVV.

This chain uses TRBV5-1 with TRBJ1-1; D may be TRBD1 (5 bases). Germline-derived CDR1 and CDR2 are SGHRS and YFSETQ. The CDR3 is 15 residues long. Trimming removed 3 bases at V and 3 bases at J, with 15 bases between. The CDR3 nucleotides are TGCGCCAGCAGCTCCGGAAGGGACGTTGACACTGAAGCTTTCTTT. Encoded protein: CASSSGRDVDTEAFF.

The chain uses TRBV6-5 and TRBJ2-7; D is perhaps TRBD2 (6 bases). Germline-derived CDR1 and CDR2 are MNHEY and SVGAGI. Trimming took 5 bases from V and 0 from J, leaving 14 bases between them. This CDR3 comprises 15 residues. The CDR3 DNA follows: TGTGCCAGCAGTCCTCAAGCGGGCCTCTCCTACGAGCAGTACTTC. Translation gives CASSPQAGLSYEQYF.

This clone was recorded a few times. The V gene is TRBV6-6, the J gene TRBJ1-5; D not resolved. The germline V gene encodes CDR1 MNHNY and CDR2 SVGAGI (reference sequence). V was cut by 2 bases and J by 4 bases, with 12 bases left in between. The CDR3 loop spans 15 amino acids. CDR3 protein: CASSYRKSRNQPQHF. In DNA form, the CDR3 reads TGTGCCAGCAGTTACCGGAAAAGCAGAAATCAGCCCCAGCATTTT.

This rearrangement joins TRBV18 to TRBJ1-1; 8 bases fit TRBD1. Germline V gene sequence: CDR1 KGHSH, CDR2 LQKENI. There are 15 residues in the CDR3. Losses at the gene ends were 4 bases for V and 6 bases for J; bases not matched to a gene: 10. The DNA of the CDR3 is TGTGCCAGCTCACGGCCGACAGGGGCGAATTCTGAAGCTTTCTTT. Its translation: CASSRPTGANSEAFF.

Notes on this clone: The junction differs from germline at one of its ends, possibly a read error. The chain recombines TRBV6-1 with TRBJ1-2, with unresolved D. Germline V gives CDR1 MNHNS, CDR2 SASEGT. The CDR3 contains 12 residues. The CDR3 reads CASSEVTAGKRF. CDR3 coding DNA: TGTGCCAGCAGTGAAGTTACAGCTGGGAAACGCTTC.

The CDR3 loop reads CARSPLRDTGYEQYF. The CDR3 bases are TGTGCCAGAAGCCCCCTCCGGGACACCGGCTACGAGCAGTACTTC. The rearrangement joins TRBV7-5 to TRBJ2-7; the D call of TRBD1 is as the table states it, not checked on the DNA. TRBV7-5 counts as a pseudogene. CDR3 length: 15 residues.

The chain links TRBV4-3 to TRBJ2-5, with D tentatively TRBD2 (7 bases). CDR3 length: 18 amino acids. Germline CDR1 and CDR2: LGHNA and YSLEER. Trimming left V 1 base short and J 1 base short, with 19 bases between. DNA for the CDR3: TGCGCCAGCAGCCAAGCGGGGGCCCCCTGGGAGGGCCAAGAGACCCAGTACTTC. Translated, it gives CASSQAGAPWEGQETQYF.

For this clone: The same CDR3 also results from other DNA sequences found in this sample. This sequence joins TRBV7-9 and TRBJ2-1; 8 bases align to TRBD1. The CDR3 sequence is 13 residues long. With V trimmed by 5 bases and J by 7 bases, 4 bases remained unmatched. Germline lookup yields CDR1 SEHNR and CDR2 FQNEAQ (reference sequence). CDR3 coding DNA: TGTGCCAGCAGCCTGGACAGGGAGAATGAGCAGTTCTTC. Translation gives CASSLDRENEQFF. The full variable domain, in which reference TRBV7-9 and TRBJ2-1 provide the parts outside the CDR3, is DTGVSQNPRHKITKRGQNVTFRCDPISEHNRLYWYRQTLGQGPEFLTYFQNEAQLEKSRLLSDRFSAERPKGSFSTLEIQRTEQGDSAMYLCASSLDRENEQFFGPGTRLTVL.

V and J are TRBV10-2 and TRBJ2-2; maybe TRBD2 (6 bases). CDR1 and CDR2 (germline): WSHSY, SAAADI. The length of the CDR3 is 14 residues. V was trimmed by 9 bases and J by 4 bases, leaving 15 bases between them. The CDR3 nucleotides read TGCGCCAGTTCCGGGACTGTGGGCACCGGGGAGCTGTTTTTT. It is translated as CASSGTVGTGELFF.

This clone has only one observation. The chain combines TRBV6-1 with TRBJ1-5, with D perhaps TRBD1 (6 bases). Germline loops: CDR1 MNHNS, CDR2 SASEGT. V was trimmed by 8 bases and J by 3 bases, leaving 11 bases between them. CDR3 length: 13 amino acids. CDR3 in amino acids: CASFWGPNQPQHF. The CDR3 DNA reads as TGTGCCAGCTTTTGGGGGCCCAATCAGCCCCAGCATTTT.